The 9 T cell receptor beta chains reported below all come from one sample, sequenced in a study of shared clonotypes between healthy human individuals. TCRdb's table, derived via immunoSEQ multiplex PCR, lists solely in-frame clones and lacks some. The sample records about 490,000 clones, more than 65% being singletons. Sequenced: PBMCs. The receptors were gathered from a woman aged 40 to 55 in good health. Some clones in this sample may be carry-over from other donors' samples.

The chain carries TRBV28 and TRBJ1-2; a possible D gene is TRBD1 (5 bases). Trimming stripped 6 bases from V and 6 bases from J, with 26 bases between. This CDR3 region has 17 residues. Germline V lookup: CDR1 MDHEN, CDR2 SYDVKM. The CDR3 DNA is TGTGCCAGCAGCCCGACGAGTGGACGTTGGGGCGGTCATGGCTACACCTTC. This gives the protein CASSPTSGRWGGHGYTF.

The V call is TRBV4-2, the J call TRBJ2-7; 8 bases align to TRBD2. V shed 1 base and J 2 bases; nucleotides not matched to a gene: 7. Germline V CDR1 and CDR2: LGHNA, YNFKEQ. The CDR3 totals 16 residues. CDR3 nucleotide sequence: TGTGCCAGCAGCCAAGGGACTAGCTCGGTCCCCTACGAGCAGTACTTC. The encoded protein is CASSQGTSSVPYEQYF.

The genes are TRBV10-3 and TRBJ1-5, with D unresolved. Trimming removed 10 bases from V and 0 bases from J, with 13 bases in between. Germline V CDR1 and CDR2: ENHRY, SYGVKD. The CDR3 runs 14 residues. Written as DNA, the CDR3 is TGTGCCAGCAGACCGCGGTTTAGCAATCAGCCCCAGCATTTT. Encoded protein: CASRPRFSNQPQHF.

The sample holds a few counts of this clone. Possible read error: a much larger clone is one base away. This sample includes further DNA sequences coding for the same CDR3. The chain is built from TRBV29-1 and TRBJ2-1; 10 bases line up with TRBD2. V lost 7 bases to trimming and J lost 12 bases; unmatched junction nucleotides: 18. CDR3 length: 15 residues. The V gene's germline CDR1 is SQVTM and CDR2 ANQGSEA. CDR3 protein: CSAGPSGSSVLGQFF. DNA for the CDR3: TGCAGCGCTGGGCCTAGCGGGAGTTCTGTATTGGGGCAGTTCTTC.

V gene TRBV6-1 combines with J gene TRBJ1-3; the D gene is possibly TRBD1 (5 bases). CDR3 length: 13 amino acids. V was pared by 8 bases and J by 0 bases, with 8 bases between. Germline CDR1 and CDR2: MNHNS and SASEGT. The CDR3 DNA follows: TGTGCCAGCGACGGACACTCTGGAAACACCATATATTTT. Its translation: CASDGHSGNTIYF.

This chain joins TRBV5-4 and TRBJ2-1; a weak D match, TRBD1 (6 bases). Germline CDR1 SGHNT, CDR2 YYREEE (reference sequence). The V gene lost 0 bases and the J gene lost 4 bases, with 11 bases spanning the gap. This CDR3 is 15 amino acids long. The CDR3 nucleotides read TGTGCCAGCAGCTTGGGGGACCAGGGGTACAATGAGCAGTTCTTC. Translation gives CASSLGDQGYNEQFF.

The chain is built from TRBV5-6 and TRBJ1-4; D might be TRBD1 (6 bases). Germline assignment: CDR1 SGHDT and CDR2 YYEEEE. Trimming cost V 1 base and J 3 bases, with 10 bases left between them. The length of the CDR3 is 15 residues. In nucleotides, the CDR3 is TGTGCCAGCAGCTTGACAGGGACGTCTAATGAAAAACTGTTTTTT. Translation: CASSLTGTSNEKLFF.

CDR3 coding DNA: TGTGCCAGCAGCCCGGGACCGCTATACGAGCAGTACTTC. Translated: CASSPGPLYEQYF. The rearrangement joins TRBV7-9 to TRBJ2-7, with D perhaps being TRBD1 or TRBD2 (5 bases each). Between the trimmed V and J ends, which lost 5 bases and 4 bases, there was a span of 12 bases. Germline assignment: CDR1 SEHNR and CDR2 FQNEAQ (reference sequence). This CDR3 has 13 amino acids.

The V and J genes are TRBV15 and TRBJ1-4, with D uncertain. Trimming removed 1 base at V and 6 bases at J, with 15 bases between. CDR1 and CDR2 from the germline V gene are LNHNV and YYDKDF (reference sequence). This CDR3 has 16 amino acids. The CDR3 loop reads CATSRGQRRHHEKLFF. CDR3 in DNA: TGTGCCACCAGCAGAGGCCAAAGACGCCATCATGAAAAACTGTTTTTT.